What follows is one TCR beta chain and its context. V lost 6 bases to trimming and J lost 4 bases, with 12 bases between them. This CDR3 comprises 13 residues. The V gene's germline CDR1 is MNHNY and CDR2 SVGAGI (reference sequence). The sample originates from a study of CD8 T cells in Susac syndrome. RNA was extracted with the RNeasy kit, and a quantity of 0.5 to 1 ug was reverse transcribed using random hexamers. Via MiXCR, TCRdb re-called the immunoSEQ multiplex PCR reads, giving one row per CDR3 protein. The sample carries 150,000 to 200,000 distinct CDR3 sequences, 91% recorded once. V is TRBV6-6 and J is TRBJ1-2; the D gene is possibly TRBD1 (6 bases). Sequencing input: CD4+ T cells from PBMCs. The receptor was derived from a human donor with Susac syndrome. The CDR3 loop is CASRSQGSYGYTF. In DNA form, the CDR3 reads TGTGCCAGCAGGTCCCAGGGGTCCTATGGCTACACCTTC.